This T cell receptor (beta chain) was recorded in a study of shared clonotypes between healthy human individuals. Study information: There were three CD4 naive, three CD4 memory, two CD8 naive and one CD8 memory plates per donor. Findings and limits, study-wide: It was observed that about 5% of naive CD4 clonotypes were shared across several donors. In the sorted subsets, rarefaction showed sequencing was incomplete despite large depth.

A remark on this clone: The antigen is unknown.

Naive CD4+ cells were CD45RA-selected; the remaining cells were memory. Germline lookup yields CDR1 PRHDT and CDR2 FYEKMQ (reference sequence). The CDR3 is 14 residues long. The ends lost 6 bases at V and 6 bases at J; junction bases unmatched: 9. Produced via immunoSEQ multiplex PCR; TCRdb's table is partial and in-frame only. The sample has 980,000 or so clones; less than 85% are singletons. The clonotype comes from a man between 18 and 29 years old in good health. The sample comprised memory CD4+ T cells sorted from blood. The subset is: CD45RA-negative fraction. V and J are TRBV13 and TRBJ2-7; 9 positions agree with TRBD2. CDR3 region: CASRRTGTSPEQYF. The CDR3 DNA reads as TGTGCCAGCAGGAGAACCGGGACTAGCCCCGAGCAGTACTTC.